Below are 3 T cell receptor beta chains sequenced from a single sample in a study of cytomegalovirus exposure and HLA in healthy donors. The PCR contained 60 Vbeta and 13 Jbeta primers. Assay used: immunoSEQ multiplex PCR; TCRdb lists only in-frame clones, some missing. The sample holds fewer than 100,000 clones, over 70% seen once. The sequenced sample consisted of PBMCs. Receptors were obtained from a male donor in good health and CMV-seronegative.

Only one count was recorded for this clone. The chain joins TRBV4-1 to TRBJ1-1; weak D call: TRBD1 (6 bases). CDR3 size: 12 residues. V was cut by 4 bases and J by 8 bases, with 11 bases left in between. Germline V gene sequence: CDR1 MGHRA, CDR2 YSYEKL. CDR3 sequence reads: CASSLRGGEAFF. The DNA of the CDR3 is TGCGCCAGCAGCCTGAGGGGGGGGGAAGCTTTCTTT.

The chain has TRBV6-1 and TRBJ2-5; TRBD1 matches 7 bases. The germline gives CDR1 MNHNS, CDR2 SASEGT. The V segment lost 2 bases and the J segment 3 bases; nucleotides outside the gene matches: 6. CDR3 length: 15 amino acids. CDR3 sequence: CASSEFWQGEETQYF. The CDR3 nucleotides read TGTGCCAGCAGTGAATTTTGGCAGGGGGAAGAGACCCAGTACTTC.

This chain uses TRBV5-6 with TRBJ2-7; TRBD2 matches at 7 bases. Germline values: CDR1 SGHDT, CDR2 YYEEEE. This CDR3 contains 13 residues. V gave up 4 bases and J gave up 4 bases; unmatched junction bases: 5. The CDR3 nucleotides read TGTGCCAGCAGCATCGGGACTATTTACGAGCAGTACTTC. Protein sequence: CASSIGTIYEQYF.